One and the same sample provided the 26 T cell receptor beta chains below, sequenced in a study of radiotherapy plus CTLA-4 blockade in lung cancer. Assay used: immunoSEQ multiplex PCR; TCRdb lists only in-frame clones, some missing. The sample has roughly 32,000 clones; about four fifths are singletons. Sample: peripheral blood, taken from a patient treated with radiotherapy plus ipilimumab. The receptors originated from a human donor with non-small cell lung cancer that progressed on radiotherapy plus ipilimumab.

The CDR3 loop reads CASSLAWRIQETQYF. CDR3 coding DNA: TGTGCCAGCAGCTTAGCGTGGAGAATTCAAGAGACCCAGTACTTC. This sequence joins TRBV7-9 and TRBJ2-5; D remains ambiguous. Per germline, CDR1 SEHNR and CDR2 FQNEAQ (reference sequence). V was cut by 0 bases and J by 2 bases, with 10 bases left in between. There are 15 residues in the CDR3. Full variable domain (outside the CDR3, taken from reference TRBV7-9 and TRBJ2-5): DTGVSQNPRHKITKRGQNVTFRCDPISEHNRLYWYRQTLGQGPEFLTYFQNEAQLEKSRLLSDRFSAERPKGSFSTLEIQRTEQGDSAMYLCASSLAWRIQETQYFGPGTRLLVL.

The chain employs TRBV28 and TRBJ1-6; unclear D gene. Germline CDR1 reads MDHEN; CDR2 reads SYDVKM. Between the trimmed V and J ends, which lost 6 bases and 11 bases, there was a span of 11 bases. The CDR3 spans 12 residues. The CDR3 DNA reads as TGTGCCAGCAGGTTTAGCGCTGCACCCCTCCACTTT. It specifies CASRFSAAPLHF.

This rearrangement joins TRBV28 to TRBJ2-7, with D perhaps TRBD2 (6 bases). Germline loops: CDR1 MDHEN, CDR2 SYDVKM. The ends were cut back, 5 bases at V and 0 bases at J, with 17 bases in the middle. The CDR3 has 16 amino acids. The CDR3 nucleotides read TGTGCCAGCAGTCTTGGGAGGACCCCAGCCTCCTACGAGCAGTACTTC. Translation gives CASSLGRTPASYEQYF. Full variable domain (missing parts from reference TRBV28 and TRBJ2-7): DVKVTQSSRYLVKRTGEKVFLECVQDMDHENMFWYRQDPGLGLRLIYFSYDVKMKEKGDIPEGYSVSREKKERFSLILESASTNQTSMYLCASSLGRTPASYEQYFGPGTRLTVT.

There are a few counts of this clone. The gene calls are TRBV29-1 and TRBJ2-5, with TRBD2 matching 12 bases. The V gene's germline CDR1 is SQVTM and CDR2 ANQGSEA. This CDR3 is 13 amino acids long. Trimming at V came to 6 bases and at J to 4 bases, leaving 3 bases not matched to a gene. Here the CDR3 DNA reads TGCAGCGTAGTGACTAGCGGGGGAGAGACCCAGTACTTC. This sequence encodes CSVVTSGGETQYF.

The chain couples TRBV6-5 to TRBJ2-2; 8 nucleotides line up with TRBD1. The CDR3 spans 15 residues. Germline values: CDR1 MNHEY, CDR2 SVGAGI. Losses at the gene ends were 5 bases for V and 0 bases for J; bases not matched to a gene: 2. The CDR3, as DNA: TGTGCCAGCAGTCAGACAGGGGCGAACACCGGGGAGCTGTTTTTT. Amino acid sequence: CASSQTGANTGELFF.

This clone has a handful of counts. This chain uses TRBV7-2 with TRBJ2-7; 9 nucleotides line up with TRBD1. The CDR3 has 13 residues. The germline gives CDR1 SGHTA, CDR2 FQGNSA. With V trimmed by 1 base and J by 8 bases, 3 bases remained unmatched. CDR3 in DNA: TGTGCCAGCAGCTTAGGGACAGGGGATCAGCAGTACTTC. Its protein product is CASSLGTGDQQYF.

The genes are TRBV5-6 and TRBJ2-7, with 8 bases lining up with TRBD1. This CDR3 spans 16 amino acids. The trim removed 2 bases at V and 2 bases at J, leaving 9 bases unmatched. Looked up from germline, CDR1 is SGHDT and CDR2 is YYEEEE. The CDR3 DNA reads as TGTGCCAGCAGCTTCGGACAGGGTTTGAGGGCCTACGAGCAGTACTTC. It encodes CASSFGQGLRAYEQYF.

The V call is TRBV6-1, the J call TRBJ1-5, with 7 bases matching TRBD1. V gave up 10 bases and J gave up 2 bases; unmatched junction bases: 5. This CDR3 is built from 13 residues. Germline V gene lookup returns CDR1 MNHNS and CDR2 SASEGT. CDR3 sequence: CATYGTGNQPQHF. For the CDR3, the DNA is TGTGCCACCTATGGGACAGGCAATCAGCCCCAGCATTTT.

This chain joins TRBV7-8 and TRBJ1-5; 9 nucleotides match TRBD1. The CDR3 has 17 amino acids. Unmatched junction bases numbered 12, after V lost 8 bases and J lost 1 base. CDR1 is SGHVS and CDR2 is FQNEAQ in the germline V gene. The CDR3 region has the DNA TGTGCCAGCTCACTCCGGGACAGGGACAGCAGCAATCAGCCCCAGCATTTT. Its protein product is CASSLRDRDSSNQPQHF.

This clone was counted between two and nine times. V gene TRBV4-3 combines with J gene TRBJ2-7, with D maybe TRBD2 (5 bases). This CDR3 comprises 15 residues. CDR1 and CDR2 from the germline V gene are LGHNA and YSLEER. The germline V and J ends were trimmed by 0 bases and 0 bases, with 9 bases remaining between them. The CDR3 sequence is CASSQDSGNSYEQYF. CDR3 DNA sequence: TGCGCCAGCAGCCAAGATTCCGGGAACTCCTACGAGCAGTACTTC.

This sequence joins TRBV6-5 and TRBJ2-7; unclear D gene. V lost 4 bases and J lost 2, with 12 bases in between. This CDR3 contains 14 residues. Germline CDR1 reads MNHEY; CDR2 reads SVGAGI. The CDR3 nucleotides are TGTGCCAGCAGTTCTCCACAGTTCGCCTACGAGCAGTACTTC. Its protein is CASSSPQFAYEQYF.

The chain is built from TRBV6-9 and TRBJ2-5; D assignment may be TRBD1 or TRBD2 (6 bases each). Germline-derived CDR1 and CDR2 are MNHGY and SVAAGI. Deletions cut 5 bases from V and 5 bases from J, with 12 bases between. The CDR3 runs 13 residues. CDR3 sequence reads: CASSDGGQETQYF. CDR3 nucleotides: TGTGCCAGCAGTGACGGGGGCCAGGAGACCCAGTACTTC.

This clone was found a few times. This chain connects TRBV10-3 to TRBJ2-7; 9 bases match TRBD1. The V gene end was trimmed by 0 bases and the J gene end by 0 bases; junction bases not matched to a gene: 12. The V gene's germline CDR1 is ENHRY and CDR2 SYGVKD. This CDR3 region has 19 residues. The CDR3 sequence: CAISESTPRDRASSYEQYF. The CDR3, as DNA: TGTGCCATCAGTGAGTCTACGCCGCGGGACAGGGCAAGCTCCTACGAGCAGTACTTC.

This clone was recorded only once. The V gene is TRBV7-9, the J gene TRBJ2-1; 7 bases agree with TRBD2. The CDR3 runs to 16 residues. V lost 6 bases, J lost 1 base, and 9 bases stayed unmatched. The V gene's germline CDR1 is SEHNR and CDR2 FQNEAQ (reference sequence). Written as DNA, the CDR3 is TGTGCCAGCAGTTCTCCCCCAGCGGGATCCTACAATGAGCAGTTCTTC. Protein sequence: CASSSPPAGSYNEQFF.

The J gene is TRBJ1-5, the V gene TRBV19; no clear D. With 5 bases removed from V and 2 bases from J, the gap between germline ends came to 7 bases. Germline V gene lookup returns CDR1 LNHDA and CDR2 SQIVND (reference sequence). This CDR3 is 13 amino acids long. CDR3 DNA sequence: TGTGCCAGTAGTCACCCCGGCAATCAGCCCCAGCATTTT. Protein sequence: CASSHPGNQPQHF.

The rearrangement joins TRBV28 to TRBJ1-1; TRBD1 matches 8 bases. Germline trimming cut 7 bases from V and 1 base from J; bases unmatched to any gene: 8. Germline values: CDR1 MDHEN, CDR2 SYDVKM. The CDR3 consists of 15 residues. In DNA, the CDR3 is TGTGCCAGCAACTACCAGGGGGCTCCGAACACTGAAGCTTTCTTT. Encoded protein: CASNYQGAPNTEAFF. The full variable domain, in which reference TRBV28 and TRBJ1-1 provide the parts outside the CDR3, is DVKVTQSSRYLVKRTGEKVFLECVQDMDHENMFWYRQDPGLGLRLIYFSYDVKMKEKGDIPEGYSVSREKKERFSLILESASTNQTSMYLCASNYQGAPNTEAFFGQGTRLTVV.

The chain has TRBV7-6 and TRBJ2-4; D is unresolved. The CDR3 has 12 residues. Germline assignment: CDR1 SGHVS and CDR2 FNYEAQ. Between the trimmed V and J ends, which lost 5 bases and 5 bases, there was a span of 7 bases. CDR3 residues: CASSPLENIQYF. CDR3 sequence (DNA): TGTGCCAGCAGCCCTCTGGAAAACATTCAGTACTTC.

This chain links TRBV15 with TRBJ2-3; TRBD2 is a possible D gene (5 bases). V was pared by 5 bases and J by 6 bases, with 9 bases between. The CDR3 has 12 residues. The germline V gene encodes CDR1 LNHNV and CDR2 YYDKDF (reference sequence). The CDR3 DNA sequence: TGTGCCACCAGCGGCATAGCGGATACGCAGTATTTT. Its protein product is CATSGIADTQYF.

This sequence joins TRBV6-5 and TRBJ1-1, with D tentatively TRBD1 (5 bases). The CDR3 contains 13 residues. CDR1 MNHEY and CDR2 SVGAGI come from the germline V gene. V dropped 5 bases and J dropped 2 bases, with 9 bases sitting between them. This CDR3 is CASSRTFNTEAFF. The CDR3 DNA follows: TGTGCCAGCAGTCGGACATTTAACACTGAAGCTTTCTTT.

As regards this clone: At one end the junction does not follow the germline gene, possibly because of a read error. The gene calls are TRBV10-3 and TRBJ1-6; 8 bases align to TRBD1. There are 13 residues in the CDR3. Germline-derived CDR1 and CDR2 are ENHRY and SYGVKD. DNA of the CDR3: TGTGCCATCAGTGAGTCGTTGGACAGGGAGCCCTTCTTT. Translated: CAISESLDREPFF.

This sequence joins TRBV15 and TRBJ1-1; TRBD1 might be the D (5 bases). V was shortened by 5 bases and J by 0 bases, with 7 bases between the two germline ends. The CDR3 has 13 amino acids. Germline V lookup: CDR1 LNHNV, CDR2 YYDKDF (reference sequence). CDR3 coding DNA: TGTGCCACCAGCGGGGGACTGAACACTGAAGCTTTCTTT. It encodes CATSGGLNTEAFF.

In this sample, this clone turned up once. The CDR3 reads CASSQAGGSTQYF. CDR3 sequence (DNA): TGTGCCAGCAGCCAAGCGGGGGGATCTACGCAGTATTTT. The chain combines TRBV14 with TRBJ2-3, with 7 positions matching TRBD2. Germline V gene data show CDR1 as SGHDN and CDR2 as FVKESK. This CDR3 spans 13 amino acids. J gave up 8 bases and V 1 base, and 3 bases lay outside the gene matches. The full variable domain, rest sourced from reference TRBV14 and TRBJ2-3, is EAGVTQFPSHSVIEKGQTVTLRCDPISGHDNLYWYRRVMGKEIKFLLHFVKESKQDESGMPNNRFLAERTGGTYSTLKVQPAELEDSGVYFCASSQAGGSTQYFGPGTRLTVL.

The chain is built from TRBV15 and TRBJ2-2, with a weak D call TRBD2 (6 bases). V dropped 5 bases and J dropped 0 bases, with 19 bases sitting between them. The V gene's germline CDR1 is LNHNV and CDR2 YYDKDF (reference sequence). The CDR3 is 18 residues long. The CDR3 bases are TGTGCCACCAGCTCCCCCCGAGAACGACTAGCGAACACCGGGGAGCTGTTTTTT. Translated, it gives CATSSPRERLANTGELFF. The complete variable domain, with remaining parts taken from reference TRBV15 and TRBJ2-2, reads DAMVIQNPRYQVTQFGKPVTLSCSQTLNHNVMYWYQQKSSQAPKLLFHYYDKDFNNEADTPDNFQSRRPNTSFCFLDIRSPGLGDTAMYLCATSSPRERLANTGELFFGEGSRLTVL.

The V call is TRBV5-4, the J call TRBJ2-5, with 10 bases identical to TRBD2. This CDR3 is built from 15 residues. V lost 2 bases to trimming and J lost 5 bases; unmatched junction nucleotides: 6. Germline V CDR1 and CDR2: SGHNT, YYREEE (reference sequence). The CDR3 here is CASSLTAGGVETQYF. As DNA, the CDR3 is TGTGCCAGCAGCTTAACAGCGGGGGGGGTGGAGACCCAGTACTTC.

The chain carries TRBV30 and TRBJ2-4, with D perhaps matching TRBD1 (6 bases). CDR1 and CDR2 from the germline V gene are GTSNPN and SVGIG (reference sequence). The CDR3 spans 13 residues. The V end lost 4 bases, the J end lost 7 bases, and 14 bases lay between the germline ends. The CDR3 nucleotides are TGTGCCTGGACTAAGGGGGTAGGGAACATTCAGTACTTC. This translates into CAWTKGVGNIQYF.

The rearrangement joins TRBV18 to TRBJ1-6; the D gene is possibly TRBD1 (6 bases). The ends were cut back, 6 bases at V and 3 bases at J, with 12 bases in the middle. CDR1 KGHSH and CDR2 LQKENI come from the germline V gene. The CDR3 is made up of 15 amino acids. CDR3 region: CASSLGQIYNSPLHF. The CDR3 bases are TGTGCCAGCTCCCTAGGACAGATCTATAATTCACCCCTCCACTTT.